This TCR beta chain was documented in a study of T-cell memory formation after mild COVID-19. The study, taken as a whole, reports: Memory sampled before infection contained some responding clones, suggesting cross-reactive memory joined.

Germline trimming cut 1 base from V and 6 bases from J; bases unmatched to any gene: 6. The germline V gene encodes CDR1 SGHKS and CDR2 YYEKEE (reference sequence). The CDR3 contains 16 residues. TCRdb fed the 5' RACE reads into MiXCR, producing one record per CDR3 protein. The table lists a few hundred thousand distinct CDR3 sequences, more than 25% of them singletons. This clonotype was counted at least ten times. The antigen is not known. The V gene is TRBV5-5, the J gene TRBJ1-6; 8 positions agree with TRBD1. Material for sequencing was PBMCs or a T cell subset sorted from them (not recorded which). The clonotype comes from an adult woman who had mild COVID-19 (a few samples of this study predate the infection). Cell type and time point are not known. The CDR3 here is CASSLRQGISNSPLHF. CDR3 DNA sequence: TGTGCCAGCAGCTTGAGACAGGGGATAAGTAATTCACCCCTCCACTTT.